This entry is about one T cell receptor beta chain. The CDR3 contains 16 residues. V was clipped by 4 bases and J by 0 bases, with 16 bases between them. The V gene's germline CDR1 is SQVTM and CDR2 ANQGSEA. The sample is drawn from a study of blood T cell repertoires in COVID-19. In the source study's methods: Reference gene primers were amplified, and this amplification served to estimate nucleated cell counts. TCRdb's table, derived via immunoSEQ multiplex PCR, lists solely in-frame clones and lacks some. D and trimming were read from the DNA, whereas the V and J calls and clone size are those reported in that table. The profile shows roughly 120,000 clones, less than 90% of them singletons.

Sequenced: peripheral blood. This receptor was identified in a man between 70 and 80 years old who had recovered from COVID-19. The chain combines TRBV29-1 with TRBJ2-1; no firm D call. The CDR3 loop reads CSVVRSRHLSYNEQFF. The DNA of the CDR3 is TGCAGCGTTGTAAGGAGTAGGCACCTCTCCTACAATGAGCAGTTCTTC.